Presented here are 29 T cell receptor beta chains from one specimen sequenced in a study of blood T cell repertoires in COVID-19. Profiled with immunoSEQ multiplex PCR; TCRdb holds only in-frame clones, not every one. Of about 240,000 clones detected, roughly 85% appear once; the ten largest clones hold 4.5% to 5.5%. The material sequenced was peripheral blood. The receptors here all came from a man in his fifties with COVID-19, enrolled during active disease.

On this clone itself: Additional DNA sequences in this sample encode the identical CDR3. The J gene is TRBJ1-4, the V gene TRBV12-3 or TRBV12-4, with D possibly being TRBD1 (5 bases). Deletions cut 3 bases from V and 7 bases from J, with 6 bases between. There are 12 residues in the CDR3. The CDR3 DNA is TGTGCCAGCAGTTTCGGGGGTGAAAAACTGTTTTTT. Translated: CASSFGGEKLFF.

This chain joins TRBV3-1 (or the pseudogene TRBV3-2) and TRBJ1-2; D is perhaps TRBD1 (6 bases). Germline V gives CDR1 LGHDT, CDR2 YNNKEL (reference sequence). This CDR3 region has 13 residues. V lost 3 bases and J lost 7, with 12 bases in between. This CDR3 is CASSQIGQFGYTF. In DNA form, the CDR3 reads TGTGCCAGCAGCCAGATTGGACAGTTTGGCTACACCTTC.

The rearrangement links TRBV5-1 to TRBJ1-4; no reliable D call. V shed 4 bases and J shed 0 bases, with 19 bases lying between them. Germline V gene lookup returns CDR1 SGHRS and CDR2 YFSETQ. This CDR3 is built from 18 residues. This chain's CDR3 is CASSPWAPKGATNEKLFF. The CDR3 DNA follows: TGCGCCAGCAGCCCGTGGGCACCCAAGGGAGCAACTAATGAAAAACTGTTTTTT.

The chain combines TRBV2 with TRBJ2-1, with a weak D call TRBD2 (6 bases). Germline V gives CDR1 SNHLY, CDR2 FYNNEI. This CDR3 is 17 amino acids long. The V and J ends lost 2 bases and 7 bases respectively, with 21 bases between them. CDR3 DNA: TGTGCCAGCAGTGAAAATGGGGCCGGGACTTCAAGGAATGAGCAGTTCTTC. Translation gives CASSENGAGTSRNEQFF.

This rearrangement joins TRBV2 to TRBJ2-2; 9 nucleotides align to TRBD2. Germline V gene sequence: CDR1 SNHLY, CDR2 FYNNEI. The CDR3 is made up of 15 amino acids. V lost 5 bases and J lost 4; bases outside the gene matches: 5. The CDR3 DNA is TGTGCCAGCAGTAATAGCGGGGGAACCACCGGGGAGCTGTTTTTT. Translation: CASSNSGGTTGELFF.

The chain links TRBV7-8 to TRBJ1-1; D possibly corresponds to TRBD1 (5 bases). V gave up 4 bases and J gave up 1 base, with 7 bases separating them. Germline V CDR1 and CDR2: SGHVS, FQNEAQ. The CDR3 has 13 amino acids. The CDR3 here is CASSSDRNTEAFF. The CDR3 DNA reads TGTGCCAGCAGCTCAGACAGGAACACTGAAGCTTTCTTT.

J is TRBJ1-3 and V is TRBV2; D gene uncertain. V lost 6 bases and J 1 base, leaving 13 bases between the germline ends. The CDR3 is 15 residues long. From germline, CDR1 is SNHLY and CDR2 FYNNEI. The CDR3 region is CASRFIAGSGNTIYF. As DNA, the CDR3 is TGTGCCAGCAGGTTTATCGCGGGATCTGGAAACACCATATATTTT.

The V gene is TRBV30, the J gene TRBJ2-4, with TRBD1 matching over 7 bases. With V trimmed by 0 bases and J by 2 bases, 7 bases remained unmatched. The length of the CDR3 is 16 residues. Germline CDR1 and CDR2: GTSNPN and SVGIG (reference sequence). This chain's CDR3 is CAWSVLTGVTKNIQYF. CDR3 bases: TGTGCCTGGAGTGTCCTCACAGGGGTGACCAAAAACATTCAGTACTTC.

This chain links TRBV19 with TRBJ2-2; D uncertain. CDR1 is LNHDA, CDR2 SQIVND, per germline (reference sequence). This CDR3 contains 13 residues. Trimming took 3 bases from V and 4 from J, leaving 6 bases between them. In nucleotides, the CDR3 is TGTGCCAGTAGTATCACGGTCACCGGGGAGCTGTTTTTT. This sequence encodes CASSITVTGELFF.

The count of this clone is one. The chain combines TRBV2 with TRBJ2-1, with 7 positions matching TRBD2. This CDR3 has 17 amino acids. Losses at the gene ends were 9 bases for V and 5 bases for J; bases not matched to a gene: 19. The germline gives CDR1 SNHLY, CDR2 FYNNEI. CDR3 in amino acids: CASLAGLGVTAHNEQFF. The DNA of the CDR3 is TGTGCCAGTTTGGCAGGACTAGGGGTAACAGCCCACAATGAGCAGTTCTTC.

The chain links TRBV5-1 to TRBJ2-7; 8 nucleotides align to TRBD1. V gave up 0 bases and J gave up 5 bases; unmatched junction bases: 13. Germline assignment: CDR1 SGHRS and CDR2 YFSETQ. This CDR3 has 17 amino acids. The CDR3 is CASSLDTRTGKGNEQYF. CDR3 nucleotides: TGCGCCAGCAGCTTGGATACGCGGACAGGGAAAGGTAACGAGCAGTACTTC.

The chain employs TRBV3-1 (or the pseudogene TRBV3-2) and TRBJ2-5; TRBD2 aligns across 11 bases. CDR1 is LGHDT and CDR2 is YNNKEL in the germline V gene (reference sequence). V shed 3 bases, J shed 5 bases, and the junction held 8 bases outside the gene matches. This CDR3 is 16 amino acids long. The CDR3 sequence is CASSQGSGGADETQYF. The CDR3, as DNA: TGTGCCAGCAGCCAGGGTAGCGGGGGGGCCGACGAGACCCAGTACTTC.

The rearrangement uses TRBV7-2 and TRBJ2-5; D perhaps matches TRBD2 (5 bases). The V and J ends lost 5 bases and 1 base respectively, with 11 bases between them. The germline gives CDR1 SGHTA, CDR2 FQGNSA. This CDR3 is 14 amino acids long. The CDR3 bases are TGTGCCAGCAGCCAAAGCGGACCCCAAGAGACCCAGTACTTC. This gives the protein CASSQSGPQETQYF. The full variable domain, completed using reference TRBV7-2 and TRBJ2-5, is GAGVSQSPSNKVTEKGKDVELRCDPISGHTALYWYRQSLGQGLEFLIYFQGNSAPDKSGLPSDRFSAERTGGSVSTLTIQRTQQEDSAVYLCASSQSGPQETQYFGPGTRLLVL.

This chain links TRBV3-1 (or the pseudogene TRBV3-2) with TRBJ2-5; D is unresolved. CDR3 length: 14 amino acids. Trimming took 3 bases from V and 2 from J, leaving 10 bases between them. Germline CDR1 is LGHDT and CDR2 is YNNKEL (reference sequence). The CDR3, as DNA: TGTGCCAGCAGCCACAACAGAGCTCAAGAGACCCAGTACTTC. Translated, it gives CASSHNRAQETQYF.

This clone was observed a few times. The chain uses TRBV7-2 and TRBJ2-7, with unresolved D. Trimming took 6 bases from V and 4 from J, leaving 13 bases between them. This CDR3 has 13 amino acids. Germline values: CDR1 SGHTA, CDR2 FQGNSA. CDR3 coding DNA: TGTGCCAGCAGTCTCCCAGGAAGGTACGAGCAGTACTTC. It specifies CASSLPGRYEQYF. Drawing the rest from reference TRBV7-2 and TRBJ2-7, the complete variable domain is GAGVSQSPSNKVTEKGKDVELRCDPISGHTALYWYRQSLGQGLEFLIYFQGNSAPDKSGLPSDRFSAERTGGSVSTLTIQRTQQEDSAVYLCASSLPGRYEQYFGPGTRLTVT.

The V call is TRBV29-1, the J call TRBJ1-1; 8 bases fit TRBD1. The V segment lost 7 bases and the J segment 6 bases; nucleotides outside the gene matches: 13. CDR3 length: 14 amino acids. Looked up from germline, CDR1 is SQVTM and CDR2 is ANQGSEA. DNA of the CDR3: TGCAGCGCCGAGGTCAGGGGGCGGGTCGCTGAAGCTTTCTTT. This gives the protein CSAEVRGRVAEAFF.

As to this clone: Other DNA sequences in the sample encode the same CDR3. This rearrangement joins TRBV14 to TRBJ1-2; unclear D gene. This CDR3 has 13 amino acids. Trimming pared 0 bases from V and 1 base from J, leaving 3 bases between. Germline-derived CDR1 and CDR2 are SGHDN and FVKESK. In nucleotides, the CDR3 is TGTGCCAGCAGCCAAGATTATAACTATGGCTACACCTTC. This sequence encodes CASSQDYNYGYTF.

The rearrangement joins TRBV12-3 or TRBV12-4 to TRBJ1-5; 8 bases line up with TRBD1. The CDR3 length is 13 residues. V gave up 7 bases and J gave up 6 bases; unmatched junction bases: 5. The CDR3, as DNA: TGTGCCAGCACCGCAGGGGGCGGTCAGCCCCAGCATTTT. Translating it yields CASTAGGGQPQHF.

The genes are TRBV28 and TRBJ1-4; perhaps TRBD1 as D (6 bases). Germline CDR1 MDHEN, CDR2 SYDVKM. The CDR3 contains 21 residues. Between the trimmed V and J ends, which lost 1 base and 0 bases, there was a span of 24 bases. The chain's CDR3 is CASSLSLGEPGQHATNEKLFF. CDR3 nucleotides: TGTGCCAGCAGTTTATCGTTGGGGGAACCGGGACAACATGCAACTAATGAAAAACTGTTTTTT.

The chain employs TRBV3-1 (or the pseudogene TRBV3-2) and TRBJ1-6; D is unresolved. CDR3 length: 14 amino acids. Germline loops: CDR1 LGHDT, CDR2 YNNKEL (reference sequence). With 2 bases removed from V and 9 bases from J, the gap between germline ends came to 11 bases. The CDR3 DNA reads TGTGCCAGCAGCCAAACAGCCGGGAGTTCACCCCTCCACTTT. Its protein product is CASSQTAGSSPLHF.

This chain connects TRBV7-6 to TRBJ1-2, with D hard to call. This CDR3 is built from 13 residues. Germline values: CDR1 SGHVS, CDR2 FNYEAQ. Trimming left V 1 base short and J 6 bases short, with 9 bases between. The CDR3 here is CASSLGGDHGYTF. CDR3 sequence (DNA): TGTGCCAGCAGCTTAGGAGGAGATCATGGCTACACCTTC.

For the CDR3, the DNA is TGCGCCAGCAGCTTGGGGACAGGGGGCTTTGTAAATGAGCAGTTCTTC. Its protein product is CASSLGTGGFVNEQFF. The chain employs TRBV5-1 and TRBJ2-1; 11 nucleotides align to TRBD1. V was pared by 0 bases and J by 7 bases, with 6 bases of the junction left unmatched. The CDR3 extends over 16 amino acids. The germline gives CDR1 SGHRS, CDR2 YFSETQ.

The CDR3 sequence is CASTPPGQISEQYF. The DNA for the CDR3 is TGTGCCAGCACTCCCCCCGGACAGATCTCCGAGCAGTACTTC. The chain employs TRBV11-1 and TRBJ2-7; D perhaps matches TRBD1 (6 bases). The germline V gene encodes CDR1 SGHAT and CDR2 FQDESV (reference sequence). The CDR3 spans 14 residues. Between the trimmed V and J ends, which lost 7 bases and 6 bases, there was a span of 19 bases.

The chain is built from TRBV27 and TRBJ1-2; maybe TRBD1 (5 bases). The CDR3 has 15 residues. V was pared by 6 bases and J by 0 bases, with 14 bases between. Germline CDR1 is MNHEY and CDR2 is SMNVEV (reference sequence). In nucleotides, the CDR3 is TGTGCCAGCAGGGGGGGGGAGGCGGCTAACTATGGCTACACCTTC. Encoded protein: CASRGGEAANYGYTF.

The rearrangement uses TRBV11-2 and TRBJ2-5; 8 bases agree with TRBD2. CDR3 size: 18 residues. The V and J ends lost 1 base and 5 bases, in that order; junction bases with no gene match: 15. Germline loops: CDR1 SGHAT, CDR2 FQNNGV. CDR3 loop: CASSLGVGYGRAIETQYF. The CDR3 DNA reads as TGTGCCAGCAGCTTAGGTGTAGGGTACGGGAGGGCCATCGAGACCCAGTACTTC.

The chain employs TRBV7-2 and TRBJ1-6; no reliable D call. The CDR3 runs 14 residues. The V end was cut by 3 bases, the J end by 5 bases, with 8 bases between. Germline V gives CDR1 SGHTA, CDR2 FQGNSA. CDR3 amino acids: CASSFETDNSPLHF. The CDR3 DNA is TGTGCCAGCAGCTTTGAAACAGATAATTCACCCCTCCACTTT.

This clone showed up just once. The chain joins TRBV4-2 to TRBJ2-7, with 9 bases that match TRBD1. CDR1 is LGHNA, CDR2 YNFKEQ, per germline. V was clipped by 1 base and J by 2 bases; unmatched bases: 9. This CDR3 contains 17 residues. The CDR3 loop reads CASSQAQPGQGTYEQYF. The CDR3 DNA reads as TGTGCCAGCAGCCAAGCCCAACCGGGACAGGGAACCTACGAGCAGTACTTC.

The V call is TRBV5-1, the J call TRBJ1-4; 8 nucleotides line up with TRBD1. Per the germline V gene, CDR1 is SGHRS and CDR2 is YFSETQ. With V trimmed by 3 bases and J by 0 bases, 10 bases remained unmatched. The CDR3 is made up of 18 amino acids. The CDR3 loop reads CASSSQGVTGTTNEKLFF. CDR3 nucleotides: TGCGCCAGCAGCTCACAGGGGGTGACGGGCACAACTAATGAAAAACTGTTTTTT.

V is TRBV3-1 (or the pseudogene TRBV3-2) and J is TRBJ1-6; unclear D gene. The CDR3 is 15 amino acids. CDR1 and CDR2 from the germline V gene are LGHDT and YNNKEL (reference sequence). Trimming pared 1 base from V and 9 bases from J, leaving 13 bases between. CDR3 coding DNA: TGTGCCAGCAGCCAAGGTCTAATCCGGAGTTCACCCCTCCACTTT. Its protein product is CASSQGLIRSSPLHF.